What follows describes a single T cell receptor beta chain. The antigen is undetermined. The data stem from a study of cytomegalovirus exposure and HLA in healthy donors. Germline V CDR1 and CDR2: SNHLY, FYNNEI. The CDR3 is 15 residues long. The junction had 10 bases not matched to a gene; V was cut back by 7 bases and J by 4 bases. PCR was performed using 60 Vbeta and 13 Jbeta primers. Profiling relied on immunoSEQ multiplex PCR, and the TCRdb table lists in-frame clones only, not all of them. The sample yields more than 65,000 clones, approximately 80% seen once. The study's findings and limits: As immune exposure information, only CMV serostatus was available. The majority of TCR sequences were rare, yet some public TCRs appeared in many donors. Within the data, a cluster of highly shared sequence variants was likely a sequencing artifact. In a later analysis, V- and J-gene trimming of beta chains associated with a DCLRE1C missense variant, replicated independently.

Sequencing was performed on PBMCs. The chain is built from TRBV2 and TRBJ2-3; 8 bases align to TRBD2. The origin of this receptor is a man aged 35 to 55 in good health and CMV-seronegative. CDR3 residues: CASKRQAGGADTQYF. DNA of the CDR3: TGTGCCAGCAAGCGGCAGGCGGGGGGCGCAGATACGCAGTATTTT.